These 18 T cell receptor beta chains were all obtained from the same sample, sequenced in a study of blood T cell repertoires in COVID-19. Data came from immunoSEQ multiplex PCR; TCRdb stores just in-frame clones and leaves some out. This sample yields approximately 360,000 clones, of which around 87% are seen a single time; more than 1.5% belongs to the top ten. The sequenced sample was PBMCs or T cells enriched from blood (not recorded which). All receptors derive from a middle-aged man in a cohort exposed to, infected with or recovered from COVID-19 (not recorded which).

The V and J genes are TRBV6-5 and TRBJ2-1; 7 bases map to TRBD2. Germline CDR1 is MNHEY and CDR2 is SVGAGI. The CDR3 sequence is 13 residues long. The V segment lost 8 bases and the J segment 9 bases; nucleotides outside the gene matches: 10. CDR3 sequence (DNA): TGTGCCAGCCAGTTGATTCGGGAGGCTGAGCAGTTCTTC. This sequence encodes CASQLIREAEQFF.

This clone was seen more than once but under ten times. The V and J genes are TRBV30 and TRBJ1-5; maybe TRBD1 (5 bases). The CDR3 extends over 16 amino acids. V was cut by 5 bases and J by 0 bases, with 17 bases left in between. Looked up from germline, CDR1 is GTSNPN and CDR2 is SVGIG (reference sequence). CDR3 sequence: CAWEEGAGNSNQPQHF. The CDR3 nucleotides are TGTGCCTGGGAAGAAGGGGCAGGGAATAGCAATCAGCCCCAGCATTTT.

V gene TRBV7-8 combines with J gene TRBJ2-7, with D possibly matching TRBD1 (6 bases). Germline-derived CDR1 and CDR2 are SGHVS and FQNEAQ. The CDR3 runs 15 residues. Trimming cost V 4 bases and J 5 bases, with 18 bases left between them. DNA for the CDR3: TGTGCCAGCAGCTCAAGGGGTACAGGGCGCGACGAGCAGTACTTC. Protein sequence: CASSSRGTGRDEQYF.

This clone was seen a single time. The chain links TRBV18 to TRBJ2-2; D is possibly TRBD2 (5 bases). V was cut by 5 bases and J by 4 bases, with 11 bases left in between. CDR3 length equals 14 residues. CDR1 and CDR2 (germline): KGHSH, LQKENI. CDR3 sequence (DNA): TGTGCCAGCTCAGTTTGGGAGCTCACCGGGGAGCTGTTTTTT. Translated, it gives CASSVWELTGELFF.

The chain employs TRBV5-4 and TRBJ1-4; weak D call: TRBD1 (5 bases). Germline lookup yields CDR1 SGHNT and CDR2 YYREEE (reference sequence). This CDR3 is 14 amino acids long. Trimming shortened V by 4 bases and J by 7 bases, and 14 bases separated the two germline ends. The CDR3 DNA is TGTGCCAGCAGCACCAGGGCAGATAGTGAAAAACTGTTTTTT. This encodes CASSTRADSEKLFF.

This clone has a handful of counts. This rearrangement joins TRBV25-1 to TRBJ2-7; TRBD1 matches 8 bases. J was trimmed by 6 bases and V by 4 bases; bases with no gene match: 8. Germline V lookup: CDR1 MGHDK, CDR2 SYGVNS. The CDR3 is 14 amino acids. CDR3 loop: CASSAQVTGGEQYF. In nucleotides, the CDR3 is TGTGCCAGCAGTGCCCAGGTTACAGGGGGCGAGCAGTACTTC.

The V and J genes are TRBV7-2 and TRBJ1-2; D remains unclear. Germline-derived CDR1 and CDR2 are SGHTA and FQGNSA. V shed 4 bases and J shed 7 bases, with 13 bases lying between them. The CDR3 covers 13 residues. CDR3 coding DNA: TGTGCCAGCAGCTACTCTAGTTTGACTGGCTACACCTTC. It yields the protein CASSYSSLTGYTF.

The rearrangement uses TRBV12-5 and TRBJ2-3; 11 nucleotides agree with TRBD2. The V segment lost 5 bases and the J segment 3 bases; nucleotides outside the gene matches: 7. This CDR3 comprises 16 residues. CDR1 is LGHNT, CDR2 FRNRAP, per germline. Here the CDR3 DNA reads TGTGCTAGTGGTATTCGACTAGCGGGACAAACAGATACGCAGTATTTT. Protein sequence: CASGIRLAGQTDTQYF.

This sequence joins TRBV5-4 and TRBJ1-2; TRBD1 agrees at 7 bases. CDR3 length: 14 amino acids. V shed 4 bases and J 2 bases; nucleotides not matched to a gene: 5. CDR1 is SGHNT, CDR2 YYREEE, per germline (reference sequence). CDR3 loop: CASSPGTANYGYTF. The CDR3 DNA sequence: TGTGCCAGCAGCCCAGGGACAGCCAACTATGGCTACACCTTC.

CDR3 protein: CASSFVTSGNNEQFF. DNA of the CDR3: TGTGCCAGCAGCTTTGTGACTAGCGGGAACAATGAGCAGTTCTTC. This chain joins TRBV7-9 and TRBJ2-1, with 11 bases fitting TRBD2. This CDR3 contains 15 residues. Germline CDR1 reads SEHNR; CDR2 reads FQNEAQ (reference sequence). Trimming at V came to 3 bases and at J to 5 bases, leaving 3 bases not matched to a gene.

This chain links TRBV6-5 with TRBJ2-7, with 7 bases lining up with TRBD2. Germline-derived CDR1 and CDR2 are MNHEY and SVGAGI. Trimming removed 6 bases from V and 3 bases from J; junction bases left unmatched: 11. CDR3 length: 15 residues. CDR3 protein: CASRTKSSGRYEQYF. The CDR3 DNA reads TGTGCCAGCAGGACAAAATCTAGCGGTCGCTACGAGCAGTACTTC.

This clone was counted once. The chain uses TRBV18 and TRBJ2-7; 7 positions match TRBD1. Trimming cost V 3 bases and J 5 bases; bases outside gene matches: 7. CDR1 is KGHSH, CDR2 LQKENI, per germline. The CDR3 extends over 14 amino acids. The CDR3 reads CASSPPPDRDEQYF. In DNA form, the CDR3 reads TGTGCCAGCTCACCCCCCCCAGACAGGGACGAGCAGTACTTC.

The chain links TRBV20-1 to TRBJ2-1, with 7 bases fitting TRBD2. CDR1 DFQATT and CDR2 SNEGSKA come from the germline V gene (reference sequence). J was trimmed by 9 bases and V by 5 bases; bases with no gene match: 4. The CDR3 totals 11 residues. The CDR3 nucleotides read TGCAGTGCTGGACTAGTGTTTGAGCAGTTCTTC. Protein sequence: CSAGLVFEQFF.

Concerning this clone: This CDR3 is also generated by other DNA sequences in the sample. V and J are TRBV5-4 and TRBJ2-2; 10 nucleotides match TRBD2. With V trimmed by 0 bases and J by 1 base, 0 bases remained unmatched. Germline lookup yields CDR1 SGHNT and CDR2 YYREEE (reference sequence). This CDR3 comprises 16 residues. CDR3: CASSLGTSGNTGELFF. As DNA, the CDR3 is TGTGCCAGCAGCTTGGGGACTAGCGGGAACACCGGGGAGCTGTTTTTT.

The CDR3: CASSAREDTEAFF. CDR3 DNA sequence: TGTGCCAGCAGTGCACGAGAAGACACTGAAGCTTTCTTT. The chain recombines TRBV6-4 with TRBJ1-1; D remains unclear. Germline V gene data show CDR1 as MRHNA and CDR2 as SNTAGT. Deletions cut 4 bases from V and 3 bases from J, with 9 bases between. CDR3 size: 13 residues.

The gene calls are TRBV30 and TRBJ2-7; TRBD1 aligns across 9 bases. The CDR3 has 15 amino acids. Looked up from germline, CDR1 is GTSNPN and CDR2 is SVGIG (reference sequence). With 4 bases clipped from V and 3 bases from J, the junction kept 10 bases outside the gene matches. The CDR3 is CAWTLAGTGIYEQYF. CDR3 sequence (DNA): TGTGCCTGGACCCTAGCCGGGACAGGGATCTACGAGCAGTACTTC.

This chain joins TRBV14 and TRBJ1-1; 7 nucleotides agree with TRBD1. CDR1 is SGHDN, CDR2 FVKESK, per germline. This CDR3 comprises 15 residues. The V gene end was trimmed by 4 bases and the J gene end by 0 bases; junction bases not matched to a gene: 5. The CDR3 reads CASSLTGRLNTEAFF. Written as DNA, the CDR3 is TGTGCCAGCAGCCTGACAGGGAGGCTGAACACTGAAGCTTTCTTT.

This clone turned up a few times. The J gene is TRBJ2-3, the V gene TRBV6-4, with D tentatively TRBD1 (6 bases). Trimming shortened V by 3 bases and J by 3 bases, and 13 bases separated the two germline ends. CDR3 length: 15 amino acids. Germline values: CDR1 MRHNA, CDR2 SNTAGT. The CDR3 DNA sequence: TGTGCCAGCAGTGAGGGCCAGGGGTCGACAGATACGCAGTATTTT. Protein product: CASSEGQGSTDTQYF.